Following are 21 T cell receptor beta chains from one sample sequenced in a study of response to subunit inactivated influenza vaccine. TCRdb re-called the RT-PCR reads with MiXCR, one entry per CDR3 protein. This sample has about 520,000 distinct CDR3 sequences, with over 25% found just once. Sequenced material: CD4+ T cells sorted from PBMCs, taken more than 4 days after vaccination. Source of these receptors: a man aged 45-65 years who received an inactivated influenza vaccine.

The chain employs TRBV5-1 and TRBJ2-7; TRBD2 might be the D (5 bases). V was cut by 4 bases and J by 6 bases, with 11 bases left in between. The CDR3 consists of 12 residues. Germline-derived CDR1 and CDR2 are SGHRS and YFSETQ. The CDR3 is CASSGGTGEQYF. The CDR3 bases are TGCGCCAGCAGCGGAGGTACGGGCGAGCAGTACTTC.

There are a few counts of this clonotype. The V call is TRBV5-1, the J call TRBJ1-1; TRBD1 might be the D (5 bases). Germline V gene data show CDR1 as SGHRS and CDR2 as YFSETQ. The CDR3 contains 14 residues. The V end lost 0 bases, the J end lost 11 bases, and 17 bases lay between the germline ends. CDR3 loop: CASSLGMRGEVAFF. In nucleotides, the CDR3 is TGCGCCAGCAGCTTGGGGATGAGGGGCGAGGTTGCTTTCTTT.

This clonotype was observed a handful of times. The chain uses TRBV2 and TRBJ1-6; D remains ambiguous. Germline CDR1 is SNHLY and CDR2 is FYNNEI. This CDR3 has 15 residues. Trimming took 5 bases from V and 9 from J, leaving 17 bases between them. In DNA, the CDR3 is TGTGCCAGCAGTTTCGACACCCTACGCGGTTCACCCCTCCACTTT. It specifies CASSFDTLRGSPLHF.

The chain links TRBV13 to TRBJ2-5; D tentatively fits TRBD1 or TRBD2 (5 bases each). This CDR3 has 14 residues. CDR1 is PRHDT, CDR2 FYEKMQ, per germline (reference sequence). V shed 3 bases and J shed 9 bases, with 17 bases lying between them. The CDR3 here is CASSLVPGPRAQYF. The CDR3 nucleotides read TGTGCCAGCAGCTTGGTTCCGGGACCTAGGGCCCAGTACTTC. Full variable domain (missing parts from reference TRBV13 and TRBJ2-5): AAGVIQSPRHLIKEKRETATLKCYPIPRHDTVYWYQQGPGQDPQFLISFYEKMQSDKGSIPDRFSAQQFSDYHSELNMSSLELGDSALYFCASSLVPGPRAQYFGPGTRLLVL.

The chain carries TRBV10-2 and TRBJ2-5; 8 bases line up with TRBD1. The CDR3 extends over 14 amino acids. Germline values: CDR1 WSHSY, CDR2 SAAADI. After removal of 7 bases from V and 5 bases from J, the junction contained 9 bases not matched to a gene. CDR3 loop: CASNPQGAEETQYF. CDR3 in DNA: TGCGCCAGCAACCCCCAGGGGGCAGAGGAGACCCAGTACTTC.

This clonotype was observed a few times. The chain uses TRBV4-1 and TRBJ2-2; 10 bases are a match to TRBD2. The J segment lost 2 bases and the V segment lost 5 bases, leaving 11 bases of the junction unmatched. This CDR3 has 18 amino acids. Germline V gene data show CDR1 as MGHRA and CDR2 as YSYEKL. The CDR3, as DNA: TGCGCCAGCAGCGGACGGGTTAGCGGGGGGCCTAACACCGGGGAGCTGTTTTTT. Amino acids: CASSGRVSGGPNTGELFF.

The rearrangement links TRBV12-3 or TRBV12-4 to TRBJ1-2; no reliable D call. There are 14 residues in the CDR3. V shed 2 bases and J shed 4 bases, with 11 bases lying between them. CDR3 DNA sequence: TGTGCCAGCAGTTTATCCTCGGTTGCCTATGGCTACACCTTC. It is translated as CASSLSSVAYGYTF.

V gene TRBV12-3 or TRBV12-4 combines with J gene TRBJ2-5, with a weak D call TRBD2 (5 bases). With 2 bases removed from V and 5 bases from J, the gap between germline ends came to 9 bases. The CDR3 totals 13 residues. CDR3 loop: CASSLTRLETQYF. The CDR3 nucleotides read TGTGCCAGCAGTTTAACTAGATTGGAGACCCAGTACTTC.

This clonotype was seen a few times. Here the CDR3 reads CASSLRDNEKLFF. Here the CDR3 DNA reads TGTGCCAGCAGCTTGCGGGATAATGAAAAACTGTTTTTT. The rearrangement uses TRBV5-4 and TRBJ1-4; D unresolved. Trimming took 1 base from V and 4 from J, leaving 5 bases between them. Germline V CDR1 and CDR2: SGHNT, YYREEE (reference sequence). The CDR3 loop spans 13 amino acids.

The chain uses TRBV4-2 and TRBJ2-7; TRBD2 agrees at 7 bases. V shed 0 bases and J 3 bases; nucleotides not matched to a gene: 5. The germline CDR1 and CDR2 sequences are LGHNA and YNFKEQ. The length of the CDR3 is 15 residues. The CDR3 DNA is TGTGCCAGCAGCCAAGATCTAGGACTAGTCTACGAGCAGTACTTC. Its protein is CASSQDLGLVYEQYF.

This clonotype appeared a few times. This chain connects TRBV7-2 to TRBJ1-5; no reliable D call. The CDR3 contains 12 residues. Germline V gene lookup returns CDR1 SGHTA and CDR2 FQGNSA. Deletions cut 4 bases from V and 5 bases from J, with 6 bases between. The CDR3, as DNA: TGTGCCAGCAGCTGGTATGATCAGCCCCAGCATTTT. It yields the protein CASSWYDQPQHF.

The V call is TRBV12-3 or TRBV12-4, the J call TRBJ1-6; D ambiguous. Trimming pared 0 bases from V and 6 bases from J, leaving 6 bases between. The length of the CDR3 is 14 residues. CDR3 nucleotide sequence: TGTGCCAGCAGTTTAGCCGGGTTTAATTCACCCCTCCACTTT. Its translation is CASSLAGFNSPLHF.

The chain has TRBV5-1 and TRBJ2-5; D perhaps matches TRBD2 (7 bases). This CDR3 is 14 amino acids long. Trimming removed 6 bases at V and 4 bases at J, with 16 bases between. CDR1 and CDR2 (germline): SGHRS, YFSETQ. CDR3 amino acids: CASMGGLAAETQYF. The CDR3 coding sequence is TGCGCCAGCATGGGGGGGCTAGCCGCAGAGACCCAGTACTTC.

The V and J genes are TRBV4-2 and TRBJ2-2; D could derive from TRBD1 or TRBD2 (5 bases each). The V and J ends lost 1 base and 4 bases respectively, with 19 bases between them. Germline lookup yields CDR1 LGHNA and CDR2 YNFKEQ. There are 18 residues in the CDR3. CDR3 amino acids: CASSQVWARVRGTGELFF. The DNA of the CDR3 is TGTGCCAGCAGCCAAGTCTGGGCGAGGGTTAGGGGCACCGGGGAGCTGTTTTTT.

This clonotype appeared a few times. This sequence joins TRBV12-3 or TRBV12-4 and TRBJ2-7; tentatively, D is TRBD2 (7 bases). The length of the CDR3 is 14 residues. Trimming cost V 6 bases and J 7 bases, with 19 bases left between them. CDR3 sequence: CASSYVGGRYEQYF. The CDR3 DNA sequence: TGTGCCAGCAGCTATGTCGGGGGGCGGTATGAGCAGTACTTC.

The chain joins TRBV20-1 to TRBJ2-3, with unresolved D. With 0 bases removed from V and 1 base from J, the gap between germline ends came to 8 bases. This CDR3 comprises 14 residues. CDR1 is DFQATT and CDR2 is SNEGSKA in the germline V gene (reference sequence). CDR3 region: CSARDVIGTDTQYF. DNA for the CDR3: TGCAGTGCTAGAGACGTCATCGGCACAGATACGCAGTATTTT.

This clonotype was recorded at least ten times. The chain has TRBV6-1 and TRBJ1-2, with 7 bases lining up with TRBD1. The germline V gene has CDR1 MNHNS and CDR2 SASEGT. The CDR3 is made up of 15 amino acids. Germline trimming cut 2 bases from V and 2 bases from J; bases unmatched to any gene: 5. The CDR3 DNA is TGTGCCAGCAGTGAACTCCGGGACAGAAACTATGGCTACACCTTC. Translation gives CASSELRDRNYGYTF.

The chain carries TRBV20-1 and TRBJ2-2; no definite D call. This CDR3 region has 12 residues. Germline V gene data show CDR1 as DFQATT and CDR2 as SNEGSKA (reference sequence). CDR3 DNA: TGCAGCGCCCCTGGGGATAGACGGGAGCTGTTTTTT. Amino acid sequence: CSAPGDRRELFF.

V and J are TRBV4-3 and TRBJ1-3; TRBD1 might be the D (5 bases). Germline V gene data show CDR1 as LGHNA and CDR2 as YSLEER. Trimming removed 10 bases at V and 2 bases at J, with 18 bases between. The length of the CDR3 is 15 residues. CDR3 residues: CANPHLGGAGNTIYF. The CDR3 DNA follows: TGCGCCAACCCACACCTGGGGGGGGCTGGAAACACCATATATTTT.

V usage is TRBV3-1 and J usage is TRBJ1-2; 12 nucleotides agree with TRBD1. Trimming removed 4 bases from V and 5 bases from J; junction bases left unmatched: 5. The CDR3 contains 15 residues. Germline V gives CDR1 LGHDT, CDR2 YNNKEL (reference sequence). For the CDR3, the DNA is TGTGCCAGCAGCCCATCGGGACAGGGGGCTTATGGCTACACCTTC. Translating it yields CASSPSGQGAYGYTF.

The chain employs TRBV3-1 and TRBJ2-5; D is unresolved. V was shortened by 5 bases and J by 5 bases, with 12 bases between the two germline ends. CDR1 is LGHDT, CDR2 YNNKEL, per germline (reference sequence). The CDR3 is made up of 13 amino acids. The CDR3 DNA reads TGTGCCAGCAGCGCCGTGGGGTGCGAGACCCAGTACTTC. Protein product: CASSAVGCETQYF.